These 15 T cell receptor beta chains originate from one sample sequenced in a study of glioma-infiltrating T cells after dendritic cell vaccination. Profiling relied on immunoSEQ multiplex PCR, and the TCRdb table lists in-frame clones only, not all of them. The sample carries about 65,000 clones, roughly 86% recorded once. Documented time point: after dendritic cell vaccination, including at tumor progression/relapse. The sample here was blood, taken after dendritic cell vaccination. Source of these receptors: a human donor with glioblastoma.

The chain joins TRBV10-2 to TRBJ2-1; 8 bases agree with TRBD2. The germline CDR1 and CDR2 sequences are WSHSY and SAAADI. The CDR3 has 16 residues. The V segment lost 4 bases and the J segment 9 bases; nucleotides outside the gene matches: 14. The CDR3 loop reads CASSVLAGPPGGEQFF. CDR3 sequence (DNA): TGCGCCAGCAGTGTATTAGCGGGACCCCCGGGGGGTGAGCAGTTCTTC.

The CDR3 sequence: CASSQGQPYGYTF. Written as DNA, the CDR3 is TGCGCCAGCAGCCAAGGACAGCCTTATGGCTACACCTTC. V and J are TRBV4-1 and TRBJ1-2; a possible D gene is TRBD1 (5 bases). Trimming stripped 1 base from V and 5 bases from J, with 8 bases between. The CDR3 consists of 13 residues. Per germline, CDR1 MGHRA and CDR2 YSYEKL.

This rearrangement joins TRBV11-2 to TRBJ1-2, with 10 bases fitting TRBD1. With 3 bases clipped from V and 5 bases from J, the junction kept 12 bases outside the gene matches. CDR3 length: 17 amino acids. CDR1 is SGHAT, CDR2 FQNNGV, per germline. The DNA for the CDR3 is TGTGCCAGCAGCTTGAGCGCCGGGACAGGGGCAAGGTATGGCTACACCTTC. This translates into CASSLSAGTGARYGYTF.

Worth noting for this clone: The sample has other DNA sequences that encode this CDR3 too. This rearrangement joins TRBV2 to TRBJ1-6; D is uncertain. The CDR3 is made up of 13 amino acids. Germline V gene data show CDR1 as SNHLY and CDR2 as FYNNEI. V lost 7 bases to trimming and J lost 13 bases, with 17 bases between them. CDR3 in DNA: TGTGCCAGCACTGGAAGGGAGGGTTCGCCCCTCCACTTT. Its translation: CASTGREGSPLHF.

V gene TRBV5-1 combines with J gene TRBJ2-4, with D possibly TRBD2 on 5 matching bases. Germline V lookup: CDR1 SGHRS, CDR2 YFSETQ. This CDR3 is 14 amino acids long. Trimming took off 0 bases at V and 8 bases at J, with 12 bases between the two ends. In DNA form, the CDR3 reads TGCGCCAGCAGCTTGGTGCGGGTCGAGGACATTCAGTACTTC. As protein: CASSLVRVEDIQYF.

CDR3: CASSPPGQGRNEQFF. DNA of the CDR3: TGTGCCAGCAGCCCCCCCGGACAGGGTAGAAATGAGCAGTTCTTC. The chain joins TRBV4-2 to TRBJ2-1; 8 nucleotides agree with TRBD1. The V segment lost 4 bases and the J segment 7 bases; nucleotides outside the gene matches: 9. The germline CDR1 and CDR2 sequences are LGHNA and YNFKEQ. This CDR3 has 15 amino acids.

The gene calls are TRBV2 and TRBJ2-7, with D hard to call. Germline assignment: CDR1 SNHLY and CDR2 FYNNEI. The CDR3 runs 14 residues. V lost 1 base to trimming and J lost 2 bases, with 9 bases between them. The CDR3 nucleotides read TGTGCCAGCAGTGAAGGGCAGATACCCTACGAGCAGTACTTC. Its translation: CASSEGQIPYEQYF.

The chain joins TRBV5-6 to TRBJ2-1; 10 bases map to TRBD2. After removal of 3 bases from V and 6 bases from J, the junction contained 18 bases not matched to a gene. This CDR3 is built from 19 residues. Per the germline V gene, CDR1 is SGHDT and CDR2 is YYEEEE. CDR3 DNA: TGTGCCAGCAGCTCGGGTCCTCTAGCGGGGGCCGCTGGGGGCAATGAGCAGTTCTTC. This codes for CASSSGPLAGAAGGNEQFF.

This sequence joins TRBV7-2 and TRBJ1-2, with a tentative D call TRBD1 (5 bases). CDR3 length: 15 residues. Trimming took off 1 base at V and 6 bases at J, with 15 bases between the two ends. The V gene's germline CDR1 is SGHTA and CDR2 FQGNSA. The chain's CDR3 is CASSLGGRVRNGYTF. Here the CDR3 DNA reads TGTGCCAGCAGCTTAGGCGGCAGGGTAAGGAATGGCTACACCTTC.

The chain couples TRBV11-2 to TRBJ1-1; the D is unclear. Trimming shortened V by 0 bases and J by 3 bases, and 8 bases separated the two germline ends. CDR1 and CDR2 (germline): SGHAT, FQNNGV. The CDR3 runs to 14 residues. CDR3 region: CASSLDSADTEAFF. The DNA for the CDR3 is TGTGCCAGCAGCTTAGACAGCGCGGACACTGAAGCTTTCTTT.

The chain is built from TRBV10-3 and TRBJ1-1; D is possibly TRBD1 (5 bases). V was pared by 6 bases and J by 4 bases, with 18 bases between. Germline CDR1 and CDR2: ENHRY and SYGVKD. The CDR3 totals 15 residues. The CDR3: CAIRPPGAGSTEAFF. In nucleotides, the CDR3 is TGTGCCATCAGGCCCCCGGGAGCAGGGAGCACTGAAGCTTTCTTT.

The chain carries TRBV5-1 and TRBJ2-5; D is possibly TRBD1 (6 bases). Trimming left V 4 bases short and J 2 bases short, with 9 bases between. Germline lookup yields CDR1 SGHRS and CDR2 YFSETQ. There are 13 residues in the CDR3. The CDR3 spells CASSRDTQETQYF. The CDR3 DNA sequence: TGCGCCAGCAGCCGGGACACGCAAGAGACCCAGTACTTC. Complete variable domain (other parts from reference TRBV5-1 and TRBJ2-5): KAGVTQTPRYLIKTRGQQVTLSCSPISGHRSVSWYQQTPGQGLQFLFEYFSETQRNKGNFPGRFSGRQFSNSRSEMNVSTLELGDSALYLCASSRDTQETQYFGPGTRLLVL.

This chain joins TRBV19 and TRBJ2-5; tentative D call: TRBD2 (6 bases). The closer fit of TRBJ2-7 to the DNA end suggests the J call may be wrong. Per germline, CDR1 LNHDA and CDR2 SQIVND (reference sequence). The CDR3 runs to 17 residues. In DNA, the CDR3 is TGTGCCAGTAGTATCGCGGGACCTCAGCGGGTTCCCTACGAGCAGTACTTC. Translating gives CASSIAGPQRVPYEQYF.

This chain joins TRBV25-1 and TRBJ1-1, with D possibly matching TRBD1 (5 bases). CDR3 size: 14 residues. V lost 2 bases and J 7 bases, leaving 14 bases between the germline ends. Germline loops: CDR1 MGHDK, CDR2 SYGVNS. The CDR3 sequence: CASSEQGLIIEAFF. The CDR3, as DNA: TGTGCCAGCAGTGAACAGGGACTTATTATTGAAGCTTTCTTT.

In this sample, this clone turned up a few times. The chain is built from TRBV10-3 and TRBJ2-7; the D is unclear. Germline V lookup: CDR1 ENHRY, CDR2 SYGVKD. The CDR3 is 14 amino acids. Trimming pared 0 bases from V and 3 bases from J, leaving 9 bases between. The DNA for the CDR3 is TGTGCCATCAGTGAGTCGGGCACTTACTACGAGCAGTACTTC. The encoded protein is CAISESGTYYEQYF.